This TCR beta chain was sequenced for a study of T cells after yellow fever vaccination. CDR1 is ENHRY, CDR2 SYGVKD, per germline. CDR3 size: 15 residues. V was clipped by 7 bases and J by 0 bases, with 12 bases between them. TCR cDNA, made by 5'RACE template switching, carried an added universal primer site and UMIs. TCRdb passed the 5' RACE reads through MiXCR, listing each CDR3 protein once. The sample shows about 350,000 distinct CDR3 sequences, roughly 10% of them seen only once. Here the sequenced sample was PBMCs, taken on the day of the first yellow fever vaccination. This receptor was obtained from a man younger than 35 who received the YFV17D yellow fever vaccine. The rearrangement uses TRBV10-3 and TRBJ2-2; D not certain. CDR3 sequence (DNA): TGTGCCATCACCAGTGGACCGTCGAACACCGGGGAGCTGTTTTTT. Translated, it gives CAITSGPSNTGELFF.